The 28 T cell receptor beta chains below were found in one sample sequenced in a study of cytomegalovirus exposure and HLA in healthy donors. With 60 Vbeta and 13 Jbeta primers, the PCR was carried out. The repertoire was sequenced with immunoSEQ multiplex PCR; TCRdb's copy has only in-frame clones and lacks some. This table has 75,000 to 90,000 clones, roughly 9.1% appearing once. The source material was PBMCs. These receptors all come from a man between 60 and 75 years old in good health and CMV-seropositive.

The chain has TRBV7-6 and TRBJ1-5; the D gene is possibly TRBD1 (5 bases). The germline V gene has CDR1 SGHVS and CDR2 FNYEAQ. The CDR3 totals 15 residues. Deletions cut 4 bases from V and 0 bases from J, with 10 bases between. CDR3 sequence (DNA): TGTGCCAGCAGCTCAGGACACTATAGCAATCAGCCCCAGCATTTT. Translated, it gives CASSSGHYSNQPQHF.

This clone was detected a few times. J is TRBJ2-1 and V is TRBV7-3; no definite D call. This CDR3 contains 13 residues. Germline V gene data show CDR1 as SGHTA and CDR2 as FQGTGA. Trimming took 4 bases from V and 8 from J, leaving 12 bases between them. The CDR3 DNA follows: TGTGCCAGCAGCTACGAGGCGATCCATGAGCAGTTCTTC. Its translation: CASSYEAIHEQFF.

The chain recombines TRBV25-1 with TRBJ1-1; D remains unclear. Germline V gene data show CDR1 as MGHDK and CDR2 as SYGVNS. CDR3 length equals 13 residues. V was clipped by 6 bases and J by 1 base, with 9 bases between them. The CDR3 DNA reads as TGTGCCAGCAGCCCTATAAGGAACACTGAAGCTTTCTTT. It yields the protein CASSPIRNTEAFF.

The rearrangement uses TRBV5-1 and TRBJ1-1; maybe TRBD1 (6 bases). Germline lookup yields CDR1 SGHRS and CDR2 YFSETQ. Trimming removed 2 bases from V and 5 bases from J, with 10 bases in between. The CDR3 consists of 13 residues. In nucleotides, the CDR3 is TGCGCCAGCAGCTTCGGACAGATTACTGAAGCTTTCTTT. Its protein is CASSFGQITEAFF.

The chain links TRBV7-3 to TRBJ2-7, with 11 bases lining up with TRBD2. The CDR3 is made up of 15 amino acids. Germline CDR1 is SGHTA and CDR2 is FQGTGA. The J segment lost 2 bases and the V segment lost 4 bases, leaving 4 bases of the junction unmatched. The CDR3 loop reads CASSSLAGGPYEQYF. CDR3 DNA sequence: TGTGCCAGCAGCTCTTTAGCGGGAGGGCCCTACGAGCAGTACTTC.

This clone was detected a few times. The rearrangement uses TRBV6-1 and TRBJ1-2, with 7 bases matching TRBD1. The CDR3 extends over 14 amino acids. J gave up 3 bases and V 5 bases, and 6 bases lay outside the gene matches. Germline CDR1 MNHNS, CDR2 SASEGT. The CDR3 loop is CASSLTGEDYGYTF. The DNA for the CDR3 is TGTGCCAGCAGTTTAACAGGGGAGGACTATGGCTACACCTTC.

This clone was seen more than once but under ten times. This chain uses TRBV6-1 with TRBJ2-1; tentative D call: TRBD2 (5 bases). CDR1 MNHNS and CDR2 SASEGT come from the germline V gene. Trimming took off 4 bases at V and 4 bases at J, with 8 bases between the two ends. CDR3 length equals 13 residues. The CDR3 protein is CASSVDYYNEQFF. CDR3 in DNA: TGTGCCAGCAGTGTAGACTATTACAATGAGCAGTTCTTC.

This clone was counted between two and nine times. The V call is TRBV19, the J call TRBJ2-7, with 9 bases identical to TRBD1. CDR3 size: 13 residues. With V trimmed by 9 bases and J by 4 bases, 7 bases remained unmatched. Germline values: CDR1 LNHDA, CDR2 SQIVND (reference sequence). As DNA, the CDR3 is TGTGCCAGCGCCCGGGGACAGGGATACGAGCAGTACGTC. It encodes CASARGQGYEQYV.

The V call is TRBV19, the J call TRBJ2-5, with TRBD2 identical over 12 bases. The V segment lost 4 bases and the J segment 4 bases; nucleotides outside the gene matches: 7. Germline values: CDR1 LNHDA, CDR2 SQIVND (reference sequence). The CDR3 loop spans 16 amino acids. The CDR3 DNA sequence: TGTGCCAGTAGTAATGGGGCTAGCGGGAGGGCAGAGACCCAGTACTTC. This gives the protein CASSNGASGRAETQYF.

This chain uses TRBV27 with TRBJ2-4; 9 positions agree with TRBD2. Germline CDR1 MNHEY, CDR2 SMNVEV (reference sequence). The CDR3 consists of 15 residues. The junction had 10 bases not matched to a gene; V was cut back by 9 bases and J by 4 bases. The CDR3 is CARSLASGTKNIQYF. In DNA, the CDR3 is TGTGCCAGATCCTTGGCTAGCGGGACAAAAAACATTCAGTACTTC.

The sample holds a few counts of this clone. The chain links TRBV5-1 to TRBJ1-5; the D is unclear. There are 14 residues in the CDR3. Germline-derived CDR1 and CDR2 are SGHRS and YFSETQ. Trimming took 4 bases from V and 0 from J, leaving 8 bases between them. The CDR3 here is CASSPGDSNQPQHF. The CDR3 nucleotides are TGCGCCAGCAGCCCCGGAGATAGCAATCAGCCCCAGCATTTT.

This rearrangement joins TRBV5-4 to TRBJ2-3; 8 bases agree with TRBD1. Trimming removed 3 bases from V and 1 base from J; junction bases left unmatched: 4. There are 15 residues in the CDR3. The germline CDR1 and CDR2 sequences are SGHNT and YYREEE (reference sequence). The CDR3 coding sequence is TGTGCCAGCAGCTCCCCGGGACAGGGCACAGATACGCAGTATTTT. As protein: CASSSPGQGTDTQYF.

V and J are TRBV2 and TRBJ1-5; no clear D gene. V dropped 3 bases and J dropped 0 bases, with 9 bases sitting between them. Germline V CDR1 and CDR2: SNHLY, FYNNEI. CDR3 length: 15 amino acids. As DNA, the CDR3 is TGTGCCAGCAGTGAGGCAGAATATAGCAATCAGCCCCAGCATTTT. Amino acid sequence: CASSEAEYSNQPQHF.

The genes are TRBV15 and TRBJ2-4, with a weak D call TRBD2 (6 bases). V was shortened by 0 bases and J by 4 bases, with 13 bases between the two germline ends. Germline-derived CDR1 and CDR2 are LNHNV and YYDKDF (reference sequence). The CDR3 sequence is 16 residues long. The CDR3 loop reads CATSREGSGGKNIQYF. The CDR3 region has the DNA TGTGCCACCAGCAGAGAAGGATCCGGGGGAAAAAACATTCAGTACTTC.

This clone has a handful of counts. This chain connects TRBV2 to TRBJ1-1; D is uncertain. The CDR3 loop spans 16 amino acids. Germline V lookup: CDR1 SNHLY, CDR2 FYNNEI. Trimming cost V 2 bases and J 4 bases, with 17 bases left between them. The CDR3 loop reads CASSERSLSSGTEAFF. For the CDR3, the DNA is TGTGCCAGCAGTGAAAGGTCGTTATCTTCGGGCACTGAAGCTTTCTTT.

This clone was recorded a few times. The same CDR3 also results from other DNA sequences found in this sample. V is TRBV6-1 and J is TRBJ1-3; tentatively, D is TRBD1 (6 bases). Germline V gives CDR1 MNHNS, CDR2 SASEGT. V gave up 1 base and J gave up 1 base, with 11 bases separating them. CDR3 length: 16 amino acids. Written as DNA, the CDR3 is TGTGCCAGCAGTGAAGGTGGACAGAGATCTGGAAACACCATATATTTT. This sequence encodes CASSEGGQRSGNTIYF.

This clone was counted only a few times. Other DNA sequences from this sample encode an identical CDR3 as well. The chain uses TRBV18 and TRBJ2-2; TRBD1 matches 9 bases. Germline V lookup: CDR1 KGHSH, CDR2 LQKENI. V was pared by 3 bases and J by 3 bases, with 2 bases of the junction left unmatched. CDR3 size: 15 residues. The CDR3 DNA reads TGTGCCAGCTCACCGCGGACAGGGGACACCGGGGAGCTGTTTTTT. Translation: CASSPRTGDTGELFF.

The DNA for the CDR3 is TGTGCCAGCAGTTATGGACAGGGGTCGGGCGATGGCTACACCTTC. Protein sequence: CASSYGQGSGDGYTF. This chain connects TRBV6-5 to TRBJ1-2, with 9 bases aligning to TRBD1. This CDR3 region has 15 residues. The trim removed 3 bases at V and 6 bases at J, leaving 8 bases unmatched. Germline CDR1 and CDR2: MNHEY and SVGAGI.

V gene TRBV5-4 combines with J gene TRBJ2-7, with unresolved D. Per germline, CDR1 SGHNT and CDR2 YYREEE (reference sequence). Trimming left V 3 bases short and J 2 bases short, with 12 bases between. The CDR3 length is 14 residues. The CDR3: CASSSSTKAYEQYF. Here the CDR3 DNA reads TGTGCCAGCAGCTCTAGTACAAAGGCCTACGAGCAGTACTTC.

This clone was found a few times. The chain couples TRBV5-1 to TRBJ2-1, with a weak D call TRBD1 (5 bases). This CDR3 spans 17 amino acids. Germline V CDR1 and CDR2: SGHRS, YFSETQ. Trimming shortened V by 3 bases and J by 8 bases, and 24 bases separated the two germline ends. CDR3 nucleotides: TGCGCCAGCAGCTCCGACCTTTACGACAGCCAGGGCTATGAGCAGTTCTTC. It yields the protein CASSSDLYDSQGYEQFF.

The V and J genes are TRBV30 and TRBJ2-3; tentatively, D is TRBD1 (5 bases). Germline-derived CDR1 and CDR2 are GTSNPN and SVGIG (reference sequence). Between the trimmed V and J ends, which lost 0 bases and 7 bases, there was a span of 11 bases. CDR3 length: 13 amino acids. CDR3 residues: CAWSVKGSYTQYF. In nucleotides, the CDR3 is TGTGCCTGGAGTGTAAAGGGGTCCTATACGCAGTATTTT. The whole variable domain, filled in from reference TRBV30 and TRBJ2-3, reads SQTIHQWPATLVQPVGSPLSLECTVEGTSNPNLYWYRQAAGRGLQLLFYSVGIGQISSEVPQNLSASRPQDRQFILSSKKLLLSDSGFYLCAWSVKGSYTQYFGPGTRLTVL.

This clone occurred a few times. J is TRBJ2-2 and V is TRBV5-4; 7 bases are shared with TRBD2. The CDR3 extends over 14 amino acids. Germline V gene data show CDR1 as SGHNT and CDR2 as YYREEE (reference sequence). The V and J ends lost 2 bases and 4 bases, in that order; junction bases with no gene match: 2. In DNA form, the CDR3 reads TGTGCCAGCAGCTTACTAGCGAGCACCGGGGAGCTGTTTTTT. Amino acid sequence: CASSLLASTGELFF.

The V call is TRBV7-3, the J call TRBJ1-1; D remains unclear. V was shortened by 2 bases and J by 4 bases, with 8 bases between the two germline ends. This CDR3 has 13 amino acids. Germline V gives CDR1 SGHTA, CDR2 FQGTGA. The CDR3 DNA is TGTGCCAGCAGCTTATTACAAAGCACTGAAGCTTTCTTT. Protein: CASSLLQSTEAFF.

The chain couples TRBV5-1 to TRBJ2-2, with no clear D. The CDR3 is 14 residues long. Between the trimmed V and J ends, which lost 1 base and 3 bases, there was a span of 7 bases. Per the germline V gene, CDR1 is SGHRS and CDR2 is YFSETQ. The CDR3 region is CASSLHADTGELFF. CDR3 nucleotide sequence: TGCGCCAGCAGCTTGCATGCGGACACCGGGGAGCTGTTTTTT.

This clone was seen a few times. V and J are TRBV5-1 and TRBJ2-2; no reliable D call. This CDR3 is 12 amino acids long. Germline V gene data show CDR1 as SGHRS and CDR2 as YFSETQ. The ends were cut back, 0 bases at V and 11 bases at J, with 8 bases in the middle. In DNA, the CDR3 is TGCGCCAGCAGCTTGGGAGTAGAAGAGCTGTTTTTT. Protein product: CASSLGVEELFF.

The genes are TRBV6-5 and TRBJ1-5, with 9 bases that match TRBD1. There are 15 residues in the CDR3. The J segment lost 5 bases and the V segment lost 2 bases, leaving 4 bases of the junction unmatched. In germline, CDR1 is MNHEY, CDR2 SVGAGI. DNA of the CDR3: TGTGCCAGCAGTTACCGCACAGGGGGCGATCAGCCCCAGCATTTT. This translates into CASSYRTGGDQPQHF.

This clone was seen a handful of times. The chain couples TRBV6-5 to TRBJ2-2; D gene uncertain. The CDR3 totals 15 residues. Per the germline V gene, CDR1 is MNHEY and CDR2 is SVGAGI. V lost 0 bases and J lost 6, with 11 bases in between. In DNA, the CDR3 is TGTGCCAGCAGTTACTCGAAGGCCAGGTCCGGGGAGCTGTTTTTT. This codes for CASSYSKARSGELFF.

This sequence joins TRBV28 and TRBJ1-4; TRBD1 aligns across 7 bases. CDR3 length: 16 residues. Trimming cost V 6 bases and J 0 bases; bases outside gene matches: 7. Germline V gene lookup returns CDR1 MDHEN and CDR2 SYDVKM. CDR3: CASRGRGLSTNEKLFF. DNA for the CDR3: TGTGCCAGCAGAGGTAGGGGGCTGTCAACTAATGAAAAACTGTTTTTT.